A single sample is the source of the 24 T cell receptor beta chains below, sequenced in a study of blood T cell repertoires in COVID-19. Generated by immunoSEQ multiplex PCR, the TCRdb table keeps only in-frame clones and is missing some. The sample consists of over 20,000 clones, about 82% of them appearing once. Sequencing was performed on peripheral blood. These receptors all come from a human donor with active COVID-19. The donor label of this sample is uncertain.

DNA for the CDR3: TGTGCCAGCAGTTACCGATGGACAGCAGCCAACTATGGCTACACCTTC. Its protein product is CASSYRWTAANYGYTF. V usage is TRBV6-2 or TRBV6-3 and J usage is TRBJ1-2, with a tentative D call TRBD1 (6 bases). Per germline, CDR1 MNHEY and CDR2 SVGEGT. V was shortened by 2 bases and J by 2 bases, with 15 bases between the two germline ends. The CDR3 runs to 16 residues.

The chain links TRBV10-3 to TRBJ1-2; no firm D call. Germline V gene data show CDR1 as ENHRY and CDR2 as SYGVKD. The V and J ends lost 10 bases and 7 bases respectively, with 16 bases between them. This CDR3 has 12 residues. In DNA form, the CDR3 reads TGTGCCACCCACTTCGCTGCGGGTGGCTACACCTTC. Protein sequence: CATHFAAGGYTF.

The J gene is TRBJ2-3, the V gene TRBV27; TRBD2 matches 12 bases. There are 15 residues in the CDR3. Germline loops: CDR1 MNHEY, CDR2 SMNVEV (reference sequence). V trimming: 7 bases; J trimming: 2 bases; junction bases outside the gene matches: 4. This CDR3 reads CASKGLAGYTDTQYF. DNA for the CDR3: TGTGCCAGCAAGGGACTAGCGGGCTACACAGATACGCAGTATTTT.

This clone has more than one count but fewer than ten. The genes are TRBV14 and TRBJ2-5; 10 nucleotides align to TRBD2. Germline CDR1 is SGHDN and CDR2 is FVKESK. V was clipped by 2 bases and J by 5 bases; unmatched bases: 8. The CDR3 runs 16 residues. The CDR3 loop reads CASSQPLAGVRETQYF. DNA for the CDR3: TGTGCCAGCAGCCAACCGCTAGCGGGAGTACGGGAGACCCAGTACTTC.

The chain joins TRBV4-2 to TRBJ2-1, with 10 bases identical to TRBD2. Germline CDR1 LGHNA, CDR2 YNFKEQ. Germline trimming cut 0 bases from V and 2 bases from J; bases unmatched to any gene: 4. The CDR3 has 17 residues. CDR3 sequence reads: CASSQDLGLAAYNEQFF. The CDR3 DNA follows: TGTGCCAGCAGCCAAGATTTAGGACTAGCGGCCTACAATGAGCAGTTCTTC.

V gene TRBV11-3 combines with J gene TRBJ1-5; no clear D gene. In germline, CDR1 is SGHNT, CDR2 YENEEA. V was shortened by 1 base and J by 0 bases, with 16 bases between the two germline ends. This CDR3 is built from 18 residues. The CDR3 protein is CASSLVLLGDLSNQPQHF. CDR3 DNA sequence: TGTGCCAGCAGCTTAGTTCTTTTGGGAGATCTTAGCAATCAGCCCCAGCATTTT.

This clone was counted a few times. The V call is TRBV9, the J call TRBJ2-2, with TRBD1 matching 7 bases. Germline trimming cut 4 bases from V and 5 bases from J; bases unmatched to any gene: 11. CDR1 and CDR2 (germline): SGDLS, YYNGEE. The CDR3 has 16 amino acids. The DNA for the CDR3 is TGTGCCAGCAGCCCCCATCTCCAGGGGGTTACCGGGGAGCTGTTTTTT. Its protein product is CASSPHLQGVTGELFF.

The chain combines TRBV10-3 with TRBJ2-3; 8 nucleotides line up with TRBD2. The CDR3 is 15 residues long. Trimming at V came to 7 bases and at J to 1 base, leaving 7 bases not matched to a gene. Germline assignment: CDR1 ENHRY and CDR2 SYGVKD. CDR3 bases: TGTGCCATCAACCCGGCGGGGGGCGGCACAGATACGCAGTATTTT. Its translation: CAINPAGGGTDTQYF.

The chain combines TRBV3-1 (or the pseudogene TRBV3-2) with TRBJ1-2; TRBD1 matches 7 bases. V shed 6 bases, J shed 7 bases, and the junction held 11 bases outside the gene matches. The germline V gene has CDR1 LGHDT and CDR2 YNNKEL (reference sequence). This CDR3 is 14 amino acids long. CDR3 sequence reads: CASSLKGAAGGYTF. The CDR3 DNA reads as TGTGCCAGCAGTCTCAAGGGGGCGGCGGGTGGCTACACCTTC.

This chain links TRBV21-1 with TRBJ1-6. TRBV21-1 is reported as a pseudogene. This CDR3 contains 17 residues. CDR3 in amino acids: CASSKLAGRANNSPLHF. The CDR3 DNA reads as TGTGCCAGCAGCAAGCTCGCCGGGAGAGCTAATAATTCACCCCTCCACTTT.

The CDR3 is CASSLDGSSDGETQYF. The CDR3 bases are TGTGCCAGCAGCTTAGATGGCAGCAGCGATGGGGAGACCCAGTACTTC. The chain recombines TRBV7-2 with TRBJ2-5; no definite D call. This CDR3 contains 16 residues. Germline CDR1 reads SGHTA; CDR2 reads FQGNSA. V was shortened by 1 base and J by 5 bases, with 17 bases between the two germline ends.

The V gene is TRBV20-1, the J gene TRBJ2-1, with 7 bases matching TRBD2. The CDR3 is 14 amino acids. Losses at the gene ends were 3 bases for V and 2 bases for J; bases not matched to a gene: 4. Germline V lookup: CDR1 DFQATT, CDR2 SNEGSKA (reference sequence). The CDR3 sequence is CSASFGGAYNEQFF. CDR3 nucleotide sequence: TGCAGTGCTAGTTTTGGGGGGGCCTACAATGAGCAGTTCTTC.

The chain uses TRBV15 and TRBJ1-4; TRBD1 is a possible D gene (5 bases). V shed 5 bases and J shed 10 bases, with 17 bases lying between them. CDR1 and CDR2 (germline): LNHNV, YYDKDF (reference sequence). The length of the CDR3 is 14 residues. CDR3 in amino acids: CATSPVGGTAKLFF. The CDR3 DNA sequence: TGTGCCACCAGCCCGGTCGGGGGAACAGCAAAACTGTTTTTT. Looking up the rest from reference TRBV15 and TRBJ1-4 gives the full variable domain: DAMVIQNPRYQVTQFGKPVTLSCSQTLNHNVMYWYQQKSSQAPKLLFHYYDKDFNNEADTPDNFQSRRPNTSFCFLDIRSPGLGDTAMYLCATSPVGGTAKLFFGSGTQLSVL.

This clone was found once. This chain uses TRBV25-1 with TRBJ2-5; D is uncertain. V was clipped by 2 bases and J by 4 bases, with 8 bases between them. CDR3 length equals 13 residues. Germline lookup yields CDR1 MGHDK and CDR2 SYGVNS. The CDR3 coding sequence is TGTGCCAGCAGTGAAGCGTCTGGAGAGACCCAGTACTTC. Residues: CASSEASGETQYF.

V and J are TRBV5-4 and TRBJ2-6; 10 bases line up with TRBD2. J lost 1 base, V lost 1 base, and 5 bases had no gene match. The CDR3 is made up of 18 amino acids. Germline CDR1 is SGHNT and CDR2 is YYREEE (reference sequence). CDR3 sequence (DNA): TGTGCCAGCAGCTTGATTAGCGGGGGGCTTTCTGGGGCCAACGTCCTGACTTTC. Translation: CASSLISGGLSGANVLTF. The full variable domain, in which reference TRBV5-4 and TRBJ2-6 provide the parts outside the CDR3, is ETGVTQSPTHLIKTRGQQVTLRCSSQSGHNTVSWYQQALGQGPQFIFQYYREEENGRGNFPPRFSGLQFPNYSSELNVNALELDDSALYLCASSLISGGLSGANVLTFGAGSRLTVL.

The genes are TRBV29-1 and TRBJ1-2, with D tentatively TRBD1 (5 bases). V lost 5 bases to trimming and J lost 4 bases, with 11 bases between them. Germline values: CDR1 SQVTM, CDR2 ANQGSEA. The CDR3 sequence is 12 residues long. The CDR3 sequence is CSVRQYSYGYTF. The DNA of the CDR3 is TGCAGCGTTCGACAGTACTCCTATGGCTACACCTTC. The entire variable domain, with the rest obtained from reference TRBV29-1 and TRBJ1-2, is as follows: SAVISQKPSRDICQRGTSLTIQCQVDSQVTMMFWYRQQPGQSLTLIATANQGSEATYESGFVIDKFPISRPNLTFSTLTVSNMSPEDSSIYLCSVRQYSYGYTFGSGTRLTVV.

This clone was recorded a few times. J is TRBJ1-2 and V is TRBV20-1; 7 nucleotides line up with TRBD1. CDR1 is DFQATT, CDR2 SNEGSKA, per germline (reference sequence). Germline trimming cut 3 bases from V and 4 bases from J; bases unmatched to any gene: 5. The CDR3 has 13 amino acids. The CDR3 nucleotides read TGCAGTGCTAGTGAACAGGGGACCTATGGCTACACCTTC. Translation: CSASEQGTYGYTF.

The CDR3 DNA reads as TGTGCCAGCAGCAAAGCGCGGGGGAGCATCAATGAGCAGTTCTTC. This sequence encodes CASSKARGSINEQFF. The V call is TRBV21-1, the J call TRBJ2-1; the table calls TRBD2, which could not be checked here. TRBV21-1 counts as a pseudogene. The length of the CDR3 is 15 residues.

This sequence joins TRBV2 and TRBJ1-1; D unresolved. The CDR3 contains 13 residues. Germline values: CDR1 SNHLY, CDR2 FYNNEI. V lost 6 bases, J lost 0 bases, and 8 bases lay in between. CDR3 protein: CASSMRMNTEAFF. In DNA, the CDR3 is TGTGCCAGCAGCATGCGCATGAACACTGAAGCTTTCTTT. The variable domain in full, completed from reference TRBV2 and TRBJ1-1, reads EPEVTQTPSHQVTQMGQEVILRCVPISNHLYFYWYRQILGQKVEFLVSFYNNEISEKSEIFDDQFSVERPDGSNFTLKIRSTKLEDSAMYFCASSMRMNTEAFFGQGTRLTVV.

V gene TRBV5-5 combines with J gene TRBJ2-3, with 8 positions matching TRBD1. The CDR3 length is 15 residues. Trimming removed 1 base from V and 5 bases from J; junction bases left unmatched: 6. The germline V gene encodes CDR1 SGHKS and CDR2 YYEKEE (reference sequence). Written as DNA, the CDR3 is TGTGCCAGCAGCTTGTACCCAGGGGGCTTAGATACGCAGTATTTT. It translates to CASSLYPGGLDTQYF.

V gene TRBV19 combines with J gene TRBJ2-1, with D possibly being TRBD2 (6 bases). Trimming pared 5 bases from V and 4 bases from J, leaving 18 bases between. Germline V gives CDR1 LNHDA, CDR2 SQIVND (reference sequence). The length of the CDR3 is 16 residues. The DNA of the CDR3 is TGTGCCAGTAGTTCCCCGGGGCTAGCGAGTTACAATGAGCAGTTCTTC. Amino acid sequence: CASSSPGLASYNEQFF. Full variable domain (outside the CDR3, taken from reference TRBV19 and TRBJ2-1): DGGITQSPKYLFRKEGQNVTLSCEQNLNHDAMYWYRQDPGQGLRLIYYSQIVNDFQKGDIAEGYSVSREKKESFPLTVTSAQKNPTAFYLCASSSPGLASYNEQFFGPGTRLTVL.

The J gene is TRBJ2-1, the V gene TRBV29-1, with 9 bases identical to TRBD1. CDR1 SQVTM and CDR2 ANQGSEA come from the germline V gene. The CDR3 extends over 14 amino acids. Trimming cost V 7 bases and J 3 bases; bases outside gene matches: 7. The CDR3 coding sequence is TGCAGCGCCTCCGGGACAGGGCACTACAATGAGCAGTTCTTC. Its protein product is CSASGTGHYNEQFF.

The genes are TRBV10-3 and TRBJ2-4, with 12 bases fitting TRBD2. The CDR3 covers 17 residues. Trimming cost V 5 bases and J 5 bases; bases outside gene matches: 10. The germline CDR1 and CDR2 sequences are ENHRY and SYGVKD. CDR3 residues: CAISPTSGSPLENIQYF. The CDR3, as DNA: TGTGCCATCAGTCCGACTAGCGGGAGCCCTTTGGAAAACATTCAGTACTTC.

Here the CDR3 reads CASSSLGGPGGLAGDTQYF. CDR3 sequence (DNA): TGCGCCAGCAGCTCGCTTGGTGGACCTGGGGGACTAGCTGGAGATACGCAGTATTTT. This chain uses TRBV5-1 with TRBJ2-3, with TRBD2 identical over 9 bases. Germline CDR1 SGHRS, CDR2 YFSETQ. The CDR3 sequence is 19 residues long. J was trimmed by 5 bases and V by 3 bases; bases with no gene match: 19.